This T cell receptor (beta chain) was identified during a study of identical twins. The study, taken as a whole, reports: Out-of-frame sharing of TCR alpha in monozygotic twins was underestimated by models.

TCRdb called the 5' RACE reads again in MiXCR, with one record for every CDR3 protein. The table has 310,000 or so distinct CDR3 sequences, under 9.5% seen once; the top ten hold over 2%. This clonotype was counted only a few times. Antigen unknown. Between the trimmed V and J ends, which lost 0 bases and 2 bases, there was a span of 14 bases. CDR1 DFQATT and CDR2 SNEGSKA come from the germline V gene (reference sequence). The CDR3 runs to 15 residues. Everyone who gave samples was a healthy Caucasian. This sample also appeared in a second study, on yellow fever vaccine responses in identical twins.

The source is a woman aged 18-30 years in good health. The chain is built from TRBV20-1 and TRBJ2-7; maybe TRBD1 (6 bases). Sequencing used memory (CD45RO+) T cells sorted from blood. CDR3 sequence reads: CSARDGGLITYEQYV. CDR3 bases: TGCAGTGCTAGAGATGGGGGCCTCATCACCTACGAGCAGTACGTC.